Listed here is a single T cell receptor (beta chain). The antigen is undetermined. The data were taken from a study of breast tumors, draining lymph nodes, adjacent tissues. The ends lost 5 bases at V and 2 bases at J; junction bases unmatched: 8. This CDR3 region has 15 residues. Germline lookup yields CDR1 LNHDA and CDR2 SQIVND (reference sequence). TCRdb re-derived calls from the multiplex PCR reads in MiXCR, one entry per CDR3 protein. The data show some 150,000 distinct CDR3 sequences, 25% to 40% seen once. Samples came from axillary lymph nodes draining the breast cancer. Study-level points and caveats: Compared with basal-like, luminal-like tumors shared significantly more repertoire with nontumor tissue. Tumor TCR diversity was below lymph nodes but above nontumor tissue.

The receptor's source is a female donor with breast cancer. Some clones in this sample may be carry-over from other donors' samples. V and J are TRBV19 and TRBJ2-7; 8 bases map to TRBD1. Sequencing input: axillary lymph node tissue. Here the CDR3 DNA reads TGTGCCAGTAGTGCCGCCGGGACAGGCACCTACGAGCAGTACTTC. Translation gives CASSAAGTGTYEQYF.